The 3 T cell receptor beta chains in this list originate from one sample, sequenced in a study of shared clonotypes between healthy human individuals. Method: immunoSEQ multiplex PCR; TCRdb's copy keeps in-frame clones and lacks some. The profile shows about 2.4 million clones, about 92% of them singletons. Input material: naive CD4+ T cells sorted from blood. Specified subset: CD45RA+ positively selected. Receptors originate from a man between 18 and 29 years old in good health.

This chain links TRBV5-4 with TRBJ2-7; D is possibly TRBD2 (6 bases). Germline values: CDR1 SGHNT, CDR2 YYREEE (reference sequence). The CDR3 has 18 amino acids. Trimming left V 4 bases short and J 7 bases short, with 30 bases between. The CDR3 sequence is CASSPTNLHSPGLQEQYF. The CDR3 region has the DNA TGTGCCAGCAGCCCTACAAACCTACATTCGCCGGGACTGCAGGAGCAGTACTTC.

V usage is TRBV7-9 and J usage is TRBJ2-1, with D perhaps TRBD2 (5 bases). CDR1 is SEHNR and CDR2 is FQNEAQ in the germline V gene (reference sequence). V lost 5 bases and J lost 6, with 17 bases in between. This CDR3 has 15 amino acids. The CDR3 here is CASSPRGRIRNEQFF. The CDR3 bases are TGTGCCAGCAGCCCTAGAGGGCGAATCCGCAATGAGCAGTTCTTC.

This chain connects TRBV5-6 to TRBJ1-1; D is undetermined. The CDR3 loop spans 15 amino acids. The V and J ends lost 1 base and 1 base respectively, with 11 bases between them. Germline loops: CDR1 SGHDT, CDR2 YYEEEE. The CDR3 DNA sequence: TGTGCCAGCAGCTTGAAAGAGAAGGGGAACACTGAAGCTTTCTTT. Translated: CASSLKEKGNTEAFF.